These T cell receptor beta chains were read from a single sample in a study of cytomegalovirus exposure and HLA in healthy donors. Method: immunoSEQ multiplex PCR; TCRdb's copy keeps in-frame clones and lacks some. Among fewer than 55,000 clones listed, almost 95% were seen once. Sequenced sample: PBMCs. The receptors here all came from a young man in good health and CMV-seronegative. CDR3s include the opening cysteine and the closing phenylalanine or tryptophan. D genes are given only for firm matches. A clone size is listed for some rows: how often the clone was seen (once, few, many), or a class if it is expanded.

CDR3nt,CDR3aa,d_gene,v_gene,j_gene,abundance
TGTGCCATCAGTGACCTCGGCGGATCGAACACCGGGGAGCTGTTTTTT,CAISDLGGSNTGELFF,NA,TRBV10-3,TRBJ2-2,NA
TGTGCCATAGGGACAGCCGGGACTAGCGTTTACAATGAGCAGTTCTTC,CAIGTAGTSVYNEQFF,TRBD2,TRBV10-3,TRBJ2-1,few
TGTGCCAGCAGTTGGACGTCAGGGGATACCAAAAACATTCAGTACTTC,CASSWTSGDTKNIQYF,NA,TRBV6-6,TRBJ2-4,NA
TGTGCCAGCAGCCAAGATAAACAGGGTCATCTCTCTGGAAACACCATATATTTT,CASSQDKQGHLSGNTIYF,NA,TRBV4-2,TRBJ1-3,NA
TGCGCCAGCAGCTTGACGGGAGCCGGGGCCAACGTCCTGACTTTC,CASSLTGAGANVLTF,NA,TRBV5-1,TRBJ2-6,NA
TGCGCCAGCAGCCAACGGACAGGTGAAGTCCTTTACGAGCAGTACTTC,CASSQRTGEVLYEQYF,TRBD1,TRBV4-1,TRBJ2-7,NA
TGTGCCAGCAGCGTAGATATTAGTTCCTACGAGCAGTACTTC,CASSVDISSYEQYF,NA,TRBV9,TRBJ2-7,NA
TGTGCCTGGAGTGTACCAGGGATGTACGAGCAGTACTTC,CAWSVPGMYEQYF,NA,TRBV30,TRBJ2-7,once
TGTGCCACCAGCATCGGCCGACTAGCGGGAGCTTACGAGCAGTACTTC,CATSIGRLAGAYEQYF,TRBD2,TRBV15,TRBJ2-7,NA
TGTGCCAGCAGCGTACGCGTGAGCGGTGGAGTGCAGTTCTTC,CASSVRVSGGVQFF,NA,TRBV9,TRBJ2-1,NA
TGCGCCAGCAGCCAAGATTTAGGACTAGGGGAGACCCAGTACTTC,CASSQDLGLGETQYF,TRBD2,TRBV4-3,TRBJ2-5,once
TGTGCCACCCACGGGTCGGGAGGGCCTGAGACCCAGTACTTC,CATHGSGGPETQYF,TRBD2,TRBV2,TRBJ2-5,once
TGCGCCAGCAGCTTGGCCCCGGGGGGCTATGGCTACACCTTC,CASSLAPGGYGYTF,NA,TRBV5-1,TRBJ1-2,NA
TGTGCCAGCAGCTTAGACGGGTCCTATGGCTACACCTTC,CASSLDGSYGYTF,NA,TRBV7-9,TRBJ1-2,NA
TGCGCCAGCAGCTTGGCTCAGGGAGGAAGGGAGACCCAGTACTTC,CASSLAQGGRETQYF,NA,TRBV5-1,TRBJ2-5,NA
TGTGCCAGCAGTGGGGGCCAGGGGAGTGAAAAACTGTTTTTT,CASSGGQGSEKLFF,NA,TRBV6-1,TRBJ1-4,few
TGCGCCAGCAGTGAGTCGACGGGAGGTCGGACAGATACGCAGTATTTT,CASSESTGGRTDTQYF,TRBD2,TRBV10-2,TRBJ2-3,NA
TGCAGCGTCGCTTATACGGGACTCTCCTACGAGCAGTACTTC,CSVAYTGLSYEQYF,NA,TRBV29-1,TRBJ2-7,NA
TGCAGCGTTGAAACCCGGGATACTAACTATGGCTACACCTTC,CSVETRDTNYGYTF,NA,TRBV29-1,TRBJ1-2,NA
TGTGCCAGCTCACCAAACCAGGCCGGGGGCAATCAGCCCCAGCATTTT,CASSPNQAGGNQPQHF,NA,TRBV18,TRBJ1-5,NA
TGTGCCAGCAGTGAAGTCAGGGGGCAGGAGACCCAGTACTTC,CASSEVRGQETQYF,TRBD1,TRBV2,TRBJ2-5,once
TGTGCCAGCAGAGCTACCCGGGGACTCCACACAGATACGCAGTATTTT,CASRATRGLHTDTQYF,NA,TRBV2,TRBJ2-3,NA
TGTGCCAGCAGCTTAGTACGCGGGAGGGCCGACAATGAGCAGTTCTTC,CASSLVRGRADNEQFF,TRBD2,TRBV11-2,TRBJ2-1,NA
TGTGCCAGCAGTTTATCGGGCAGGATCACTGAAGCTTTCTTT,CASSLSGRITEAFF,NA,TRBV27,TRBJ1-1,NA
TGTGCCAGCAGCGACCCCCCGGACAGGGTGAACACTGAAGCTTTCTTT,CASSDPPDRVNTEAFF,TRBD1,TRBV9,TRBJ1-1,NA
TGCGCCAGCAGCCAAGTGGGGCTAGCGGGAGCAGATACGCAGTATTTT,CASSQVGLAGADTQYF,TRBD2,TRBV4-3,TRBJ2-3,NA
TGTGCCAGCAGTTACTCGACAGGGGGCGGCTATGGCTACACCTTC,CASSYSTGGGYGYTF,TRBD1,TRBV6-6,TRBJ1-2,NA
TGTGCCAGCAGTTTAGAGAACAGGGCCGGGGAGACCCAGTACTTC,CASSLENRAGETQYF,NA,TRBV27,TRBJ2-5,once
TGTGCCAGCAGCCGACAGGGTGGCGGCTACACCTTC,CASSRQGGGYTF,TRBD1,TRBV6-5,TRBJ1-2,NA
TGTGCCAGCAGCGGGGATGATGGAGGGACGAACACTGAAGCTTTCTTT,CASSGDDGGTNTEAFF,NA,TRBV7-9,TRBJ1-1,NA
TGCGCCAGCAGTGAGGGAGGACTGGTGGACTGGAACAACTACAATGAGCAGTTCTTC,CASSEGGLVDWNNYNEQFF,NA,TRBV10-1,TRBJ2-1,NA
TGCGCCAGCAGTGAGTGGTCGGCGGGAGCCACAGATACGCAGTATTTT,CASSEWSAGATDTQYF,TRBD2,TRBV10-1,TRBJ2-3,NA
TGCGCCAGCAGCCAAAGTCGAGGGGGCGGCCACGAGCAGTACTTC,CASSQSRGGGHEQYF,TRBD1,TRBV4-3,TRBJ2-7,NA
TGTGCCTGGAGTCAATCAGGACAGGGTACCGAGCAGTACTTC,CAWSQSGQGTEQYF,TRBD1,TRBV30,TRBJ2-7,NA
TGTGCCAGCAGCCTGGGGACAGGGCGCTACAATGAGCAGTTCTTC,CASSLGTGRYNEQFF,TRBD1,TRBV14,TRBJ2-1,NA
TGTGCCAGCAGCCAGCCGCCGGGACAGTTGAACACTGAAGCTTTCTTT,CASSQPPGQLNTEAFF,TRBD1,TRBV5-4,TRBJ1-1,NA
TGTGCCAGCAGCTATTACTGGGGATCCGAGGGCACTGAAGCTTTCTTT,CASSYYWGSEGTEAFF,NA,TRBV11-2,TRBJ1-1,NA
TGTGCCAGCAGTTCGAAGGGACTAGTGGGCTCCTACGAGCAGTACTTC,CASSSKGLVGSYEQYF,TRBD2,TRBV27,TRBJ2-7,NA
TGCGCCAGCGCACCCGGGGTAGGGGAGCTGTTTTTT,CASAPGVGELFF,NA,TRBV5-1,TRBJ2-2,NA
TGTGCCAGCAGTCCAGGGGCTGGTAATGAAAAACTGTTTTTT,CASSPGAGNEKLFF,NA,TRBV28,TRBJ1-4,NA
TGTGCCAGCAGCCCCGGGACAGGGTTTGGCTACACCTTC,CASSPGTGFGYTF,TRBD1,TRBV6-5,TRBJ1-2,NA
TGTGCCAGCAGTGAGGGGGGGCTCCCTGGGGAGACCCAGTACTTC,CASSEGGLPGETQYF,NA,TRBV9,TRBJ2-5,NA
TGCGCCAGCAGCTTACGGACAGGAAAAGAGACCCAGTACTTC,CASSLRTGKETQYF,TRBD1,TRBV5-1,TRBJ2-5,NA
TGTGCCAGCAGTACTACCCAGGGGGCAAGGGGCGGGAGTACCCACAATGAGCAGTTCTTC,CASSTTQGARGGSTHNEQFF,NA,TRBV28,TRBJ2-1,NA
TGCACCAGCAGCCAAGAGAATCCAAAGGGACTAGCGGGAGTGAAAAACTACGAGCAGTACTTC,CTSSQENPKGLAGVKNYEQYF,NA,TRBV1,TRBJ2-7,NA
TGTGCCAGCAGTTTCCCGATACCCGGGACAGAGTCCTACGAGCAGTACTTC,CASSFPIPGTESYEQYF,TRBD1,TRBV28,TRBJ2-7,NA
TGTGCTAGTGGTTTGAGACACATGGCGGGTGGAGATGAGCAGTTCTTC,CASGLRHMAGGDEQFF,NA,TRBV12-5,TRBJ2-1,NA
TGTGCCAGCAGCCCCCTGTCGAGCGGGAGAGTCTACGAGCAGTACTTC,CASSPLSSGRVYEQYF,TRBD2,TRBV27,TRBJ2-7,NA
TGTGCCAGCAGTTTACAAGGACAGGGAGGCCCCGGGGAGCTGTTTTTT,CASSLQGQGGPGELFF,TRBD1,TRBV28,TRBJ2-2,once
TGTGCCAGCAGCTCCAACAGGGAACGAGAAAAACTGTTTTTT,CASSSNREREKLFF,NA,TRBV7-9,TRBJ1-4,NA
TGTGCCAGCAGCTTGGGAAAGCGTCGTAGCACAGATACGCAGTATTTT,CASSLGKRRSTDTQYF,NA,TRBV5-4,TRBJ2-3,NA
TGTGCCAGCAGGGGGACTAGCGTGAACACCGGGGAGCTGTTTTTT,CASRGTSVNTGELFF,TRBD2,TRBV9,TRBJ2-2,NA
TGTGCCAGCAGCCAAAGACTTCCGAACACCGGGGAGCTGTTTTTT,CASSQRLPNTGELFF,NA,TRBV4-2,TRBJ2-2,NA